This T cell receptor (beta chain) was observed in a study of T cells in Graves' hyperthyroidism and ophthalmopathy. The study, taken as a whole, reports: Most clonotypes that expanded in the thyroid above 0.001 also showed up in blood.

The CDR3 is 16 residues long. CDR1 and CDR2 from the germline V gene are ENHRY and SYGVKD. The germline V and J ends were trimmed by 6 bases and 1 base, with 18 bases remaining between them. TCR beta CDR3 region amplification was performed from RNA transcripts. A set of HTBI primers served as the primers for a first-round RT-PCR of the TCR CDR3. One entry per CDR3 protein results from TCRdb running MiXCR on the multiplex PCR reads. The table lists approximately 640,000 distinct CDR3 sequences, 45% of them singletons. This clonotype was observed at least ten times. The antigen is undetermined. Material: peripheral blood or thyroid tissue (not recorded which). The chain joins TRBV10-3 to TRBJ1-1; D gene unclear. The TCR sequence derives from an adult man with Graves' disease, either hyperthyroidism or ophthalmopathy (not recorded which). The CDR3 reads CAISLGGELSNTEAFF. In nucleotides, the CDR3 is TGTGCCATCAGCCTCGGAGGTGAACTATCGAACACTGAAGCTTTCTTT.